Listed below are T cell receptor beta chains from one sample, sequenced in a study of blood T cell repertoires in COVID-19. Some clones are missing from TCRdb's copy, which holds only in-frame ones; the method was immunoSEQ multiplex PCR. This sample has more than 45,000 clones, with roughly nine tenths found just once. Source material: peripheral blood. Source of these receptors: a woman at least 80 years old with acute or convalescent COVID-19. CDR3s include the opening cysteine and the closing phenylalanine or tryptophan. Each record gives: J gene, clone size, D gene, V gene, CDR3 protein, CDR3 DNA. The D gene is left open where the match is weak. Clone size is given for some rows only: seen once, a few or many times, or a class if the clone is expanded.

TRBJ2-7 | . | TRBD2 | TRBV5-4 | CASSPGGGGYEQYF | TGTGCCAGCAGCCCGGGCGGGGGGGGATACGAGCAGTACTTC
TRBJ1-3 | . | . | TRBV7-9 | CASSLEVQDSGNTIYF | TGTGCCAGCAGCTTAGAGGTCCAGGACTCTGGAAACACCATATATTTT
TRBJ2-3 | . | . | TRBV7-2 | CASSPRAGTGDLTKQYF | TGTGCCAGCAGCCCCCGGGCCGGGACTGGAGACCTAACAAAGCAGTATTTT
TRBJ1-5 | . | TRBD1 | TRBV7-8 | CASSLRTGNNQPQHF | TGTGCCAGCAGCTTAAGGACAGGGAATAATCAGCCCCAGCATTTT
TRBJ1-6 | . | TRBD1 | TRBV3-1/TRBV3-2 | CASSQGGTASSYNSPLHF | TGTGCCAGCAGCCAAGGGGGGACAGCTAGCTCCTATAATTCACCCCTCCACTTT
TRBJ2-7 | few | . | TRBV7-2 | CASSPSGGQWLEQYF | TGTGCCAGCAGTCCCTCGGGGGGACAATGGCTTGAGCAGTACTTC
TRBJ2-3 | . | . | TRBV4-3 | CASSQTLSTDTQYF | TGCGCCAGCAGCCAGACTCTTAGCACAGATACGCAGTATTTT
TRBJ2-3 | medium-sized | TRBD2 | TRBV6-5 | CASSSGTSGSSDTQYF | TGTGCCAGCAGTTCCGGGACTAGCGGTTCTTCAGATACGCAGTATTTT
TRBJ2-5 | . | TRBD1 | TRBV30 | CAWTSAGTAAETQYF | TGTGCCTGGACGTCAGCCGGGACAGCGGCAGAGACCCAGTACTTC
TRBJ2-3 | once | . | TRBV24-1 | CATSELGGWDTQYF | TGTGCCACCAGTGAACTCGGGGGATGGGATACGCAGTATTTT
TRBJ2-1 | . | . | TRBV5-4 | CASSITGSRGYMFF | TGTGCCAGCAGCATAACCGGGAGTCGGGGTTATATGTTCTTC
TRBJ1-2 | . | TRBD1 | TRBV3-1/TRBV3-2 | CASSQGVTGVFGYTF | TGTGCCAGCAGCCAAGGCGTGACAGGGGTGTTTGGCTACACCTTC
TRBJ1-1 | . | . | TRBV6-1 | CASSEDSEAFF | TGTGCCAGCAGTGAAGACAGTGAAGCTTTCTTT